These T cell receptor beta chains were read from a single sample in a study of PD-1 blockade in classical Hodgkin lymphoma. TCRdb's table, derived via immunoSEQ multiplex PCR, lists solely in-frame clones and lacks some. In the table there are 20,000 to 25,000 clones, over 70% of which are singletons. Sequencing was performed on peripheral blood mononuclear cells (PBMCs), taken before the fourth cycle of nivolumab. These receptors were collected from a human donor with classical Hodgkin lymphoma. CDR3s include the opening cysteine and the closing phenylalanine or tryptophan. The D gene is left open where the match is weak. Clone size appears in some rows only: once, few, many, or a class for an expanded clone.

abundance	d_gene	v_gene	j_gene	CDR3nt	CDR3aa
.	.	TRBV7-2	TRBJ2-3	TGTGCCAGCAGCTTTGGCGGGAGAGGGGGAGATACGCAGTATTTT	CASSFGGRGGDTQYF
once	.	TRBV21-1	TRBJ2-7	TGTGCCAGCAGCAAAGGTAGGATAGACAGGTACGAGCAGTACTTC	CASSKGRIDRYEQYF
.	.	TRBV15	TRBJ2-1	TGTGCCACCAGCAGAGGGCGTTATGAGCAGTTCTTC	CATSRGRYEQFF
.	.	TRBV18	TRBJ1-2	TGTGCCAGCTCACCAAGCCAGATAACTTATGGCTACACCTTC	CASSPSQITYGYTF
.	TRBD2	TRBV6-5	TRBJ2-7	TGTGCCAGCAGTTACGGGCGGGAGGGCCCTCGGGAGCAGTACTTC	CASSYGREGPREQYF
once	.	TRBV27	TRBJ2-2	TGTGCCAGCAGTTTATTCAGGGGGGCCGGGGAGCTGTTTTTT	CASSLFRGAGELFF
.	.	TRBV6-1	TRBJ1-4	TGTGCCAGCACCCCCAGAAGCAGGGGTAATGAAAAACTGTTTTTT	CASTPRSRGNEKLFF
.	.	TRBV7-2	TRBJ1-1	TGTGCCAGCAGCTATAACGGGGGCACTGAAGCTTTCTTT	CASSYNGGTEAFF
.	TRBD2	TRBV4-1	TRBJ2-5	TGCGCCAGCAGCCAGCAGCGGGAGGGCGTCCAAGAGACCCAGTACTTC	CASSQQREGVQETQYF
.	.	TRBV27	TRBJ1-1	TGTGCCAGCAGCACGGGGTGGGAAACTGAAGCTTTCTTT	CASSTGWETEAFF
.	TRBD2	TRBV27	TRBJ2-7	TGTGCCAGCATAGGGCTAGCGGGACACTCCTACGAGCAGTACTTC	CASIGLAGHSYEQYF
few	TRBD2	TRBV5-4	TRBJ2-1	TGTGCCAGCAGAACGCAAGCGGGGGTAGGCTACAATGAGCAGTTCTTC	CASRTQAGVGYNEQFF
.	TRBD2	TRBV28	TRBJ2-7	TGTGCCCACGCGGGGGGGAGAGGACTCCGCTCCTACGAGCAGTACTTC	CAHAGGRGLRSYEQYF
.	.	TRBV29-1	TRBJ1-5	TGCAGCGTTCTTGAACCGGAATACCCCGCGAATCAGCCCCAGCATTTT	CSVLEPEYPANQPQHF
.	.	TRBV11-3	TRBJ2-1	TGTGCCAGCAGCTCCGGGGGAGCCTACAATGAGCAGTTCTTC	CASSSGGAYNEQFF
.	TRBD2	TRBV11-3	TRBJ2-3	TGTGCCAGCAGCGATGCGGCGGGGGTAACAGATACGCAGTATTTT	CASSDAAGVTDTQYF
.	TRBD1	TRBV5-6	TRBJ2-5	TGTGCCAGCAGCTCACCGACAGGGCAAGAGACCCAGTACTTC	CASSSPTGQETQYF
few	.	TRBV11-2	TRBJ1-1	TGTGCCAGCAGCTTAGGCCGGGACACGTCCATGAACACTGAAGCTTTCTTT	CASSLGRDTSMNTEAFF
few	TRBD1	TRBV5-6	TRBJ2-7	TGTGCCAGCAGCTTCCGGGGACAGGCGAAAATCTACGAGCAGTACTTC	CASSFRGQAKIYEQYF
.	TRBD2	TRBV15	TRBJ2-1	TGTGCCACCAGCAGAGAGTTTAGCGGGAGCGGGGGCGGGCAGTTCTTC	CATSREFSGSGGGQFF
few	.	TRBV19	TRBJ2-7	TGTGCCAGTAGTATAGGTCCCTTTGGCGCCTACGAGCAGTACTTC	CASSIGPFGAYEQYF
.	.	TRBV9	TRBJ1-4	TGTGCCAGCAGCGTAGAGAATGGAAAACTGTTTTTT	CASSVENGKLFF
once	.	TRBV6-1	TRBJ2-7	TGTGCCAGCAGTGAACGTGGCCGACGTCGGGAGCAGTACTTC	CASSERGRRREQYF
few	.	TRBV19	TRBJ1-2	TGTGCCAGTAGTATCCTTACAGGTGGAGGGATTAACTATGGCTACACCTTC	CASSILTGGGINYGYTF
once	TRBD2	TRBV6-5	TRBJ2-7	TGTGCCAGCAGTTACCGGGGGGGTGGAGCCTACGAGCAGTACTTC	CASSYRGGGAYEQYF
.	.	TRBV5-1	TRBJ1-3	TGCGCCAGCAGCAACAGTACTTTTGGAAACACCATATATTTT	CASSNSTFGNTIYF
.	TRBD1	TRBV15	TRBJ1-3	TGTGCCACCAGCAGAGATCCTGGGACAGGCGGAAACACCATATATTTT	CATSRDPGTGGNTIYF
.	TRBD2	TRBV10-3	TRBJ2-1	TGTGCCATCAGTGGGGGACTAGCCAATGAGCAGTTCTTC	CAISGGLANEQFF
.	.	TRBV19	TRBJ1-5	TGTGCCAGTAGTATTGGCCAGGGTTTCAATCAGCCCCAGCATTTT	CASSIGQGFNQPQHF
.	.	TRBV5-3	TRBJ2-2	TGTGCCAGAAGCTTGGAGTTGGAGAACACCGGGGAGCTGTTTTTT	CARSLELENTGELFF
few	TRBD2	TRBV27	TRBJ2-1	TGTGCCAGCAGCTTCGGGTATTGGGGGGGGTCCAATGAGCAGTTCTTC	CASSFGYWGGSNEQFF
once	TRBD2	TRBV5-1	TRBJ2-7	TGCGCCAGCAGCAGCGGGACGGGCGCCTACGAGCAGTACTTC	CASSSGTGAYEQYF
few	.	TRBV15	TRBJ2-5	TGTGCCACCAGCAGAGGACAGGAACAAGAGACCCAGTACTTC	CATSRGQEQETQYF
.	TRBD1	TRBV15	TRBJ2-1	TGTGCCACCAGCCAGAGACAGGGGCAAAACAATGAGCAGTTCTTC	CATSQRQGQNNEQFF
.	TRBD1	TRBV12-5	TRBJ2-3	TGTGCTAGTGGTTTGACCCAACAGGGGGCAGCCTCCGATACGCAGTATTTT	CASGLTQQGAASDTQYF
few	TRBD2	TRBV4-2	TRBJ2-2	TGTGCCAGCAGCCAACCTAACGCCGGGACTAGCGGGAACACCGGGGAGCTGTTTTTT	CASSQPNAGTSGNTGELFF
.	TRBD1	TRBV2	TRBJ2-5	TGTGCCAGCAGAACCGGGACAGGGGCACAAGAGACCCAGTACTTC	CASRTGTGAQETQYF
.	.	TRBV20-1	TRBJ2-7	TGCAGTGCTTTGGAGCGCTACGAGCAATACTTC	CSALERYEQYF
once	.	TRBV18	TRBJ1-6	TGTGCCAGCTCACCATCGGAGAGCCCTTCACCCCTCCACTTT	CASSPSESPSPLHF
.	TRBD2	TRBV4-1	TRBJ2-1	TGCGCCAGCAGCCAAGGGGGGACTAGCGGGAGAGTTGAGCAGTTCTTC	CASSQGGTSGRVEQFF
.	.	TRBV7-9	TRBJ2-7	TGTGCCAGCAGCTTAGACTCGTCTCGGAACGAGCAGTACTTC	CASSLDSSRNEQYF
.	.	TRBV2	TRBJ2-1	TGTGCCAGCAGTGGGGAAGTTTATGAGCAGTTCTTC	CASSGEVYEQFF
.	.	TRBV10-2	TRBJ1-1	TGCGCCAGCACTCCGACGAACACTGAAGCTTTCTTT	CASTPTNTEAFF
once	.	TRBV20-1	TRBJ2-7	TGCAGTGCTAGAGATGGAAGGGGGCAGTACTTC	CSARDGRGQYF
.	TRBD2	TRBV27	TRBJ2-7	TGTGCCAGCAGTTTATACCCCCCGCCGACTAGCGGGAGCCCCCTCTCCTACGAGCAGTACTTC	CASSLYPPPTSGSPLSYEQYF
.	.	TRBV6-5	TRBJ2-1	TGTGCCAGCAGCTCAACTAGAAATGAGCAGTTCTTC	CASSSTRNEQFF
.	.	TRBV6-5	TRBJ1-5	TGTGCCAGCAGTACGAGCGGGGGCGGCGGTCAGCCCCAGCATTTT	CASSTSGGGGQPQHF
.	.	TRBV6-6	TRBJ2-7	TGTGCCAGCAGTCTCCGTGGCGAGCAGTACTTC	CASSLRGEQYF